This paragraph covers one T cell receptor (beta chain) sequence. The table came from immunoSEQ multiplex PCR; TCRdb's copy has only in-frame clones and leaves some out. The sample records about 210,000 clones, approximately 80% being singletons. Participants' reported clinical history set cohort assignment. This specimen comes from a study of blood T cell repertoires in COVID-19. Study-level background: Sample material is recorded as cDNA or gDNA derived from T cells, B-cell-depleted T cells, or PBMCs.

The CDR3 sequence is 17 residues long. Germline CDR1 is SGHVS and CDR2 is FNYEAQ. V was pared by 0 bases and J by 0 bases, with 4 bases of the junction left unmatched. This chain joins TRBV7-6 and TRBJ2-1, with TRBD1 matching over 8 bases. This clonotype was sampled from a man aged 35 to 55 who had recovered from COVID-19. Source material: PBMCs or T cells enriched from blood (not recorded which). The CDR3 sequence is CASSLAGTGVSYNEQFF. The CDR3 nucleotides are TGTGCCAGCAGCTTAGCGGGGACAGGTGTCTCCTACAATGAGCAGTTCTTC.